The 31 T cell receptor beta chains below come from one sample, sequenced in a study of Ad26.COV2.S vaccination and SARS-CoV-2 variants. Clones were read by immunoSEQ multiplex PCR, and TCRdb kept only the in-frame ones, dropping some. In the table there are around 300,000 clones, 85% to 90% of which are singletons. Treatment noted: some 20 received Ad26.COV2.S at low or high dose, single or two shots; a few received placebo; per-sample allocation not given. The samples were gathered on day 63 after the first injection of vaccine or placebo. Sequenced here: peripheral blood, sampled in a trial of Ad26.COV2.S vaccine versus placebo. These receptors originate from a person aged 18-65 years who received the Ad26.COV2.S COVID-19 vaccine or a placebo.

This CDR3 reads CASSSDRDRAGNEQFF. The CDR3 nucleotides are TGTGCCAGCAGCTCAGACCGGGACAGGGCAGGGAATGAGCAGTTCTTC. The chain combines TRBV7-2 with TRBJ2-1, with TRBD1 identical over 9 bases. Germline lookup yields CDR1 SGHTA and CDR2 FQGNSA. V gave up 4 bases and J gave up 7 bases; unmatched junction bases: 11. This CDR3 region has 16 residues.

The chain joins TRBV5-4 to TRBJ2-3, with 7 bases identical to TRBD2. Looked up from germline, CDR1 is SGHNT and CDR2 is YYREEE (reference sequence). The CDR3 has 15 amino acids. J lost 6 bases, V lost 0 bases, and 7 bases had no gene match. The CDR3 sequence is CASSLGPSGLDTQYF. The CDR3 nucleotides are TGTGCCAGCAGCTTGGGACCTAGCGGCCTGGATACGCAGTATTTT.

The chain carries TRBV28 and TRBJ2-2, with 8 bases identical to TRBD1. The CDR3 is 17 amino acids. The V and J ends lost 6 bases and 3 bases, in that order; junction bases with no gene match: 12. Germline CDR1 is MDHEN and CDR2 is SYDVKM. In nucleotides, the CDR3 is TGTGCCAGCAGCCACGGGACCAGGGGGCGGGACACCGGGGAGCTGTTTTTT. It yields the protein CASSHGTRGRDTGELFF.

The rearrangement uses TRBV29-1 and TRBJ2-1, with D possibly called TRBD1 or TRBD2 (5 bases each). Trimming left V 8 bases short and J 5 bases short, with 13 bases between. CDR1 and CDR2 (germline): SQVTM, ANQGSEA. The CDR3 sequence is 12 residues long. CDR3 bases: TGCAGCCTCCGGTGGGGGAACAATGAGCAGTTCTTC. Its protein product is CSLRWGNNEQFF.

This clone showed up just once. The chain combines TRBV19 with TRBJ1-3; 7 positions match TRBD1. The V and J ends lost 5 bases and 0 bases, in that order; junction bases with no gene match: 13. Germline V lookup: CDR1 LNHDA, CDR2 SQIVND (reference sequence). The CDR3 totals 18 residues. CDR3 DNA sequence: TGTGCCAGTAGTTCAAACTTCAGGGGGGCCGGCTCTGGAAACACCATATATTTT. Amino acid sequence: CASSSNFRGAGSGNTIYF.

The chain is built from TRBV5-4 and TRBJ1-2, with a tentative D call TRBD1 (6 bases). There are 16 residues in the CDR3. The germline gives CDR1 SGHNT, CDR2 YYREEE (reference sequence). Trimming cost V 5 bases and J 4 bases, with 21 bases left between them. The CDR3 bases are TGTGCCAGCAGACGCCGGGGGCAGGGGATAGTCTATGGCTACACCTTC. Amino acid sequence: CASRRRGQGIVYGYTF.

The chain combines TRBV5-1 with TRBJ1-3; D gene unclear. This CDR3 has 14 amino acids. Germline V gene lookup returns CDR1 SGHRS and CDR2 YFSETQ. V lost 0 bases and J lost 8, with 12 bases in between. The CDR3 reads CASSLEGGRDTIYF. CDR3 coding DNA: TGCGCCAGCAGCTTGGAGGGTGGCAGAGACACCATATATTTT.

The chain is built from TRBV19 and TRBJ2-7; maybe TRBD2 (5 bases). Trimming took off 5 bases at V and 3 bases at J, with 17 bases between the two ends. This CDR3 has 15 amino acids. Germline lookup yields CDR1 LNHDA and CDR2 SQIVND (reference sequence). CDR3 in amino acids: CASSLSDSLIYEQYF. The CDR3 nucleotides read TGTGCCAGTAGTCTCTCGGACTCCCTCATCTACGAGCAGTACTTC.

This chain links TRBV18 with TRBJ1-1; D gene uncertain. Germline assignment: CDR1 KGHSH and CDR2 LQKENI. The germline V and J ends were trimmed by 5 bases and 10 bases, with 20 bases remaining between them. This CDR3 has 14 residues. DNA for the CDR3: TGTGCCAGCTCAACCGGCCAGGATTTGCTTCGAGCTTTCTTT. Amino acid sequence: CASSTGQDLLRAFF.

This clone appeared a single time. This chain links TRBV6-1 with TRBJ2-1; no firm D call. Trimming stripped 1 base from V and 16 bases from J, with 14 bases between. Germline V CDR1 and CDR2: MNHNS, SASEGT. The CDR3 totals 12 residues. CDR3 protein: CASSEGPDLPFF. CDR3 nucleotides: TGTGCCAGCAGTGAAGGCCCTGATTTACCTTTCTTC.

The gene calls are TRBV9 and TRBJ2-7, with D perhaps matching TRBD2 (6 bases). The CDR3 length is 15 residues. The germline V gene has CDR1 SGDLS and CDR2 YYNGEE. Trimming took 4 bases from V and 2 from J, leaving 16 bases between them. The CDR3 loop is CASSPTPGTAYEQYF. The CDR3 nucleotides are TGTGCCAGCAGCCCAACCCCCGGGACTGCCTACGAGCAGTACTTC.

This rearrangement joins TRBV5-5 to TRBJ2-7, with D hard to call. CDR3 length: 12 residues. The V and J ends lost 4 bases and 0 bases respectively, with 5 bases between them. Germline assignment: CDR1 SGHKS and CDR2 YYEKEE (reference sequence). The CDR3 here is CASSDYSYEQYF. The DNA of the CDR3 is TGTGCCAGCAGCGATTACTCCTACGAGCAGTACTTC.

CDR3 region: CSGELTDTQYF. The CDR3 region has the DNA TGCAGCGGAGAACTCACAGATACGCAGTATTTT. The chain carries TRBV29-1 and TRBJ2-3, with D unclear. V gave up 7 bases and J gave up 2 bases, with 7 bases separating them. CDR1 is SQVTM and CDR2 is ANQGSEA in the germline V gene. The CDR3 spans 11 residues.

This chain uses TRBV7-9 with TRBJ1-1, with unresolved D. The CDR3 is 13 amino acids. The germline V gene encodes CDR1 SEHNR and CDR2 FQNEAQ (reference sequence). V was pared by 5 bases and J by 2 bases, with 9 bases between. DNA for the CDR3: TGTGCCAGCAGCAACGGACCTAACACTGAAGCTTTCTTT. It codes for CASSNGPNTEAFF.

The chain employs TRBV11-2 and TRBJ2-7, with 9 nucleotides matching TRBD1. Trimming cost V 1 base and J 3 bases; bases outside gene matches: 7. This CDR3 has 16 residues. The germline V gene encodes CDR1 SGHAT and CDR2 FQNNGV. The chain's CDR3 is CASSLASGTGLYEQYF. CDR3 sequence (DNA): TGTGCCAGCAGCTTAGCCTCCGGGACAGGGCTCTACGAGCAGTACTTC.

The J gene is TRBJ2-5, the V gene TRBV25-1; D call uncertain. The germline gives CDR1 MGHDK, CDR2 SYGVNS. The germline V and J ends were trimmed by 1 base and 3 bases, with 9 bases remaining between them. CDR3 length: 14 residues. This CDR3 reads CASSEWQTKETQYF. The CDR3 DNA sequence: TGTGCCAGCAGTGAATGGCAAACAAAAGAGACCCAGTACTTC.

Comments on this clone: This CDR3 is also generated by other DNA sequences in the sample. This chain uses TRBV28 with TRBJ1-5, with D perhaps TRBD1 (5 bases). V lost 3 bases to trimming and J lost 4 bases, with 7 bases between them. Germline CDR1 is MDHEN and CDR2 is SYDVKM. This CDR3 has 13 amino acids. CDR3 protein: CASSLSGNQPQHF. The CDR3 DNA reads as TGTGCCAGCAGTTTGTCAGGGAATCAGCCCCAGCATTTT.

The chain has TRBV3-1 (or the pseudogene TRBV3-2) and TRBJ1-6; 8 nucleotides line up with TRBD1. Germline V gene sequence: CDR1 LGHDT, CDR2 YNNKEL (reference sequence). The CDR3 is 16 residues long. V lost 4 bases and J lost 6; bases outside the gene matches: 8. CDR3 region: CASSPPTGASNSPLHF. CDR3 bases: TGTGCCAGCAGCCCCCCGACAGGGGCTTCTAATTCACCCCTCCACTTT.

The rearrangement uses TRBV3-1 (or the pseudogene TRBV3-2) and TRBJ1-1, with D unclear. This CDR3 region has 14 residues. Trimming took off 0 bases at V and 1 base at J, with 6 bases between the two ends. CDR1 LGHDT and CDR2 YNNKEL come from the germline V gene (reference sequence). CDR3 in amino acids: CASSQDLENTEAFF. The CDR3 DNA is TGTGCCAGCAGCCAAGATCTTGAGAACACTGAAGCTTTCTTT.

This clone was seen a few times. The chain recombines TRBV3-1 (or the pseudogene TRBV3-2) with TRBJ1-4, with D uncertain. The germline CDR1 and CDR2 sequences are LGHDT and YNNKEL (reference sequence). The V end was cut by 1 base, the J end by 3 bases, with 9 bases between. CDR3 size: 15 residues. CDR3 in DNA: TGTGCCAGCAGCCAAGTATCTCTTCCTAATGAAAAACTGTTTTTT. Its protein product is CASSQVSLPNEKLFF.

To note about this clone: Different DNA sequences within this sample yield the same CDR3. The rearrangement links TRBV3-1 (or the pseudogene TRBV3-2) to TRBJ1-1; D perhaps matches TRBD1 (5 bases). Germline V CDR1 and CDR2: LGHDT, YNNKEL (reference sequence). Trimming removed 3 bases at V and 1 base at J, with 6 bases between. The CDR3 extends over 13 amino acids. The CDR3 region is CASSHQGNTEAFF. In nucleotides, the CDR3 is TGTGCCAGCAGCCATCAGGGGAACACTGAAGCTTTCTTT.

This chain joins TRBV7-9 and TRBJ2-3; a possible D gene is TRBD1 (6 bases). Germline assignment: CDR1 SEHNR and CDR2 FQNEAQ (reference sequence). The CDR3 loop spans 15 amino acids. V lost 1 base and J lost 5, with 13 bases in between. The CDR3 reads CASSLVGSGEDTQYF. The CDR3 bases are TGTGCCAGCAGCTTAGTAGGGTCAGGGGAAGATACGCAGTATTTT.

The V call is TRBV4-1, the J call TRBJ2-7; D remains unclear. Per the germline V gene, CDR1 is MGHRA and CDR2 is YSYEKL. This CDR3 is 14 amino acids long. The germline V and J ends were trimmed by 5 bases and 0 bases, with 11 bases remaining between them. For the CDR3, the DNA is TGCGCCAGCAGCTTTACACAGAACTCCTACGAGCAGTACTTC. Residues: CASSFTQNSYEQYF.

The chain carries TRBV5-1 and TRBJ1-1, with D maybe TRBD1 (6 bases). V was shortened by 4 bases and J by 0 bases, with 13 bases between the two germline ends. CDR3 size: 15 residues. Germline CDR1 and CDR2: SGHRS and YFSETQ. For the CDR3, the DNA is TGCGCCAGCAGCCCCTCAACAGGGATGAACACTGAAGCTTTCTTT. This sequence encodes CASSPSTGMNTEAFF.

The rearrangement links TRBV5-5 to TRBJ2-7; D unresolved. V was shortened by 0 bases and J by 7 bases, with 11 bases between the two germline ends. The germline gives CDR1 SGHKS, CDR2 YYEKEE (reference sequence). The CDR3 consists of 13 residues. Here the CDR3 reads CASSLVVGGEQYF. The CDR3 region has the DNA TGTGCCAGCAGCTTGGTGGTGGGTGGGGAGCAGTACTTC.

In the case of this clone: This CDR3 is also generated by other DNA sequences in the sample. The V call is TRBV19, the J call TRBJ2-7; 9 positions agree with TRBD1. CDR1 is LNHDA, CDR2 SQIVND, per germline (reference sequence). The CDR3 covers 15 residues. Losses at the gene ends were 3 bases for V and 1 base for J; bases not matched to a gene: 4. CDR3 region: CASSIGTGSSYEQYF. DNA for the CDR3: TGTGCCAGTAGTATTGGGACAGGGTCGTCCTACGAGCAGTACTTC.

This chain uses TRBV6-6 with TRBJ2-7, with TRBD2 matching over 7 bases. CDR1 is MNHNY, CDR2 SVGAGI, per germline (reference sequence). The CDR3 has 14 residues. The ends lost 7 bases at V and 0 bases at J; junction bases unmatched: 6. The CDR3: CASNGGGVSYEQYF. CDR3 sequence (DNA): TGTGCCAGCAACGGGGGAGGGGTCTCCTACGAGCAGTACTTC.

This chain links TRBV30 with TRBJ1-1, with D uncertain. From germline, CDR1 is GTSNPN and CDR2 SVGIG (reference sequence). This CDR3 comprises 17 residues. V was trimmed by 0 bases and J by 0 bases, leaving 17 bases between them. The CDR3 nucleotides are TGTGCCTGGAGTGTAAACAGCTATACAACTTTGAACACTGAAGCTTTCTTT. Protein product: CAWSVNSYTTLNTEAFF.

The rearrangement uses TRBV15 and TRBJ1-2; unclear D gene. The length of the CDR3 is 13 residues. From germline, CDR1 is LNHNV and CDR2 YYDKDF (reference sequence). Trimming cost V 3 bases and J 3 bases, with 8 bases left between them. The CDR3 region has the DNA TGTGCCACCAGCAGCTGGACGGACTATGGCTACACCTTC. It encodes CATSSWTDYGYTF.

CDR3 residues: CASRSQGRAFF. The CDR3 DNA is TGTGCCAGCAGGTCCCAGGGGAGGGCTTTCTTT. The chain carries TRBV6-5 and TRBJ1-1, with D perhaps TRBD1 (6 bases). The CDR3 loop spans 11 amino acids. Germline-derived CDR1 and CDR2 are MNHEY and SVGAGI. V was pared by 6 bases and J by 11 bases, with 13 bases between.

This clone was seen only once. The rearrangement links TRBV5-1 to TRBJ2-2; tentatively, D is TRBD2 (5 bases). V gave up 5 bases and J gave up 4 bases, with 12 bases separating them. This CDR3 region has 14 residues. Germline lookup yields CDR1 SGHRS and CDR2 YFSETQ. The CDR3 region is CASRGLSGTGELFF. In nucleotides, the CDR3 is TGCGCCAGCAGAGGACTTTCGGGCACCGGGGAGCTGTTTTTT. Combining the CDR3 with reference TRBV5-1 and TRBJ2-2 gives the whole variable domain KAGVTQTPRYLIKTRGQQVTLSCSPISGHRSVSWYQQTPGQGLQFLFEYFSETQRNKGNFPGRFSGRQFSNSRSEMNVSTLELGDSALYLCASRGLSGTGELFFGEGSRLTVL.